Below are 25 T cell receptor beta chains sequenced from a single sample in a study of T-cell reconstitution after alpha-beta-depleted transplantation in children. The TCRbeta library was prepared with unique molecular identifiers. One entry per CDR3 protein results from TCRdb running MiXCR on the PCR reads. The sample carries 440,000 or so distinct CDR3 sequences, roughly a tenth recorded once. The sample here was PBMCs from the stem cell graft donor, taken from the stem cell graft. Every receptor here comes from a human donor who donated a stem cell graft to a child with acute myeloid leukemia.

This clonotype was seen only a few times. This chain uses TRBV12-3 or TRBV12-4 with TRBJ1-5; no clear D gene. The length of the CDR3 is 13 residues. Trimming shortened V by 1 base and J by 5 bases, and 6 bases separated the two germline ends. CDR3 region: CASSLGVYQPQHF. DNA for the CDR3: TGTGCCAGCAGTTTAGGGGTCTATCAGCCCCAGCATTTT.

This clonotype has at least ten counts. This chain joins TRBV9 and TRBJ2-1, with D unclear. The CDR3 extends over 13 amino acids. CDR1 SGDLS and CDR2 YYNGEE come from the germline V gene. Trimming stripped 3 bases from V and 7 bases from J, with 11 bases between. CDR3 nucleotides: TGTGCCAGCAGCGACCCTTTGGGGAATGAGCAGTTCTTC. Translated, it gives CASSDPLGNEQFF.

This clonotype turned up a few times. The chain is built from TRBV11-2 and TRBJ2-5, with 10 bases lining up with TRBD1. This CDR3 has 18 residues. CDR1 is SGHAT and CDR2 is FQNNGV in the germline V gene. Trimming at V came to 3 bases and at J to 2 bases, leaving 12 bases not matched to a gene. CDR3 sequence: CASSFNFDRGLDQETQYF. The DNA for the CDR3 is TGTGCCAGCAGCTTCAACTTCGACAGGGGGCTCGATCAAGAGACCCAGTACTTC.

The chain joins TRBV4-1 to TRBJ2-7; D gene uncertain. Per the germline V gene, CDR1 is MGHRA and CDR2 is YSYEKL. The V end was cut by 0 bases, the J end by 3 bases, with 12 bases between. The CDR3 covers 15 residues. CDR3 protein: CASSQEFRDRYEQYF. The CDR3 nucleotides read TGCGCCAGCAGCCAAGAGTTTAGGGATCGCTACGAGCAGTACTTC.

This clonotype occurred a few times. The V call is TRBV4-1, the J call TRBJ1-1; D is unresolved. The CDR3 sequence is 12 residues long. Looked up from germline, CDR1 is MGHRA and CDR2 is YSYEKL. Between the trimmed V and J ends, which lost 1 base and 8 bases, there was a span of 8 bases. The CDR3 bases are TGCGCCAGCAGCCAAGTGGGAGAAGAAGCTTTCTTT. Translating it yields CASSQVGEEAFF.

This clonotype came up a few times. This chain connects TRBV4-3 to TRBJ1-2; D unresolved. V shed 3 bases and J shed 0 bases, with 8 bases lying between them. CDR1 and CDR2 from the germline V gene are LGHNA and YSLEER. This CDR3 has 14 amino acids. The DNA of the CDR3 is TGCGCCAGCAGCCACCTGTTAGCTAACTATGGCTACACCTTC. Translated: CASSHLLANYGYTF.

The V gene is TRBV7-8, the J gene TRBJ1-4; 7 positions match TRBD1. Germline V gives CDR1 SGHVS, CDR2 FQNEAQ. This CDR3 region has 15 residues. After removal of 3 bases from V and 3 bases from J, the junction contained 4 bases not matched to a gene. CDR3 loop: CASSFLGTANEKLFF. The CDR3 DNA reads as TGTGCCAGCAGCTTCCTCGGGACAGCTAATGAAAAACTGTTTTTT.

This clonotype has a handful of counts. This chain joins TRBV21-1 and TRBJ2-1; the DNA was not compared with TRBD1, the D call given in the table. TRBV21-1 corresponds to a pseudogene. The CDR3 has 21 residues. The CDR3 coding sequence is TGTGCCAGCAGCAAATCTTCGTCGAGACAGGGGCCATTAGCGGGGGTCGGTGAGCAGTTCTTC. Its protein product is CASSKSSSRQGPLAGVGEQFF.

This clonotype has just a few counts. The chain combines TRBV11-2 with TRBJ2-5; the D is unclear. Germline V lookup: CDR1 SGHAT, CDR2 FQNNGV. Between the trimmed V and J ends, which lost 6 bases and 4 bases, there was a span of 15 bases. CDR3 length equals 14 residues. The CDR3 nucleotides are TGTGCCAGCAGGCTAGGTGCTTCGGGAGAGACCCAGTACTTC. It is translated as CASRLGASGETQYF.

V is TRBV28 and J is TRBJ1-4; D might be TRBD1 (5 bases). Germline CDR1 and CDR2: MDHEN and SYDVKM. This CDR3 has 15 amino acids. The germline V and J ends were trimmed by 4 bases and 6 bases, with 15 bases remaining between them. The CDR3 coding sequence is TGTGCCAGCAGTTCCGGGACGGGACCACATGAAAAACTGTTTTTT. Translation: CASSSGTGPHEKLFF.

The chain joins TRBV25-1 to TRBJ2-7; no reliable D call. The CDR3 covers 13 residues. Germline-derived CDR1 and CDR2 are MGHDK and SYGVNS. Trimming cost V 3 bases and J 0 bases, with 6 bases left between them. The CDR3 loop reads CASSDPSSYEQYF. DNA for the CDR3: TGTGCCAGCAGTGATCCGTCCTCCTACGAGCAGTACTTC.

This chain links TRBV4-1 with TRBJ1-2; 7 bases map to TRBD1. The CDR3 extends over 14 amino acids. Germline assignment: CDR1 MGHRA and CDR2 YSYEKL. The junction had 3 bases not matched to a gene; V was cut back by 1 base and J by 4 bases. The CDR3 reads CASSQAGQLYGYTF. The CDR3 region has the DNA TGCGCCAGCAGCCAAGCGGGACAGCTCTATGGCTACACCTTC.

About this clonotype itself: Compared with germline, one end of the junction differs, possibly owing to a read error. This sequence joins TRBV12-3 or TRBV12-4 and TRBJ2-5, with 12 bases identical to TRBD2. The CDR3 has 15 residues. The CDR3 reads CASSLGPPGLAGFNF. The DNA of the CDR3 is TGTGCCAGCAGTTTGGGGCCACCCGGACTAGCGGGGTTTAACTTC.

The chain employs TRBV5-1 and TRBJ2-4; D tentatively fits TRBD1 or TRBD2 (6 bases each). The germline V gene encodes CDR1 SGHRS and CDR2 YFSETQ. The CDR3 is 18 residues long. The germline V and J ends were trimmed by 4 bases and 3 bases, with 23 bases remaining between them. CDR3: CASSPSGATGVVKNIQYF. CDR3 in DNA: TGCGCCAGCAGCCCGTCGGGGGCGACGGGGGTGGTCAAAAACATTCAGTACTTC.

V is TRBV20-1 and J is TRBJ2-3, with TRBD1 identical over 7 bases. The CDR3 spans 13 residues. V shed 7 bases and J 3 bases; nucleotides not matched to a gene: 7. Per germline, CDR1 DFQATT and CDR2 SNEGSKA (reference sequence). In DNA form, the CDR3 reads TGCAGTGTCAACAGGGGTGCTACAGATACGCAGTATTTT. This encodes CSVNRGATDTQYF.

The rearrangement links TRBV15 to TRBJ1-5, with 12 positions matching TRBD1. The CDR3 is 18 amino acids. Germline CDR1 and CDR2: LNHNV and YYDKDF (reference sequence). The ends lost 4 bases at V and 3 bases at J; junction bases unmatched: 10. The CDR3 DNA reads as TGTGCCACCAGCACTGGGACAGGGGGCCACTGGACCAATCAGCCCCAGCATTTT. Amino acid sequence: CATSTGTGGHWTNQPQHF.

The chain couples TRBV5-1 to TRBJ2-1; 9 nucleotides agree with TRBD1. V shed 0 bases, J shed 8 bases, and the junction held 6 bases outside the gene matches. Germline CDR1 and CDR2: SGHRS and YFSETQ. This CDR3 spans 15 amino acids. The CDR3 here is CASSLAGQGGYEQFF. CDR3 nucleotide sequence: TGCGCCAGCAGCTTGGCGGGACAGGGTGGTTATGAGCAGTTCTTC.

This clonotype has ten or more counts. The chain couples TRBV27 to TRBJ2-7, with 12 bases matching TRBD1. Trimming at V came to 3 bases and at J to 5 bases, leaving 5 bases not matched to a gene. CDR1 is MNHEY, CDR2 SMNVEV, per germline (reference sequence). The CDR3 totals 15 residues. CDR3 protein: CASSLRGQGAHEQYF. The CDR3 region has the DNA TGTGCCAGCAGTTTGAGGGGACAGGGGGCCCACGAGCAGTACTTC.

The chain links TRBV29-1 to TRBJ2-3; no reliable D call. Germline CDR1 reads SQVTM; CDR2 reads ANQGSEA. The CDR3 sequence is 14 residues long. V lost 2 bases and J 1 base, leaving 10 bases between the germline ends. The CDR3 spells CSVETPPRTDTQYF. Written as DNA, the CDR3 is TGCAGCGTTGAAACCCCTCCGCGCACAGATACGCAGTATTTT.

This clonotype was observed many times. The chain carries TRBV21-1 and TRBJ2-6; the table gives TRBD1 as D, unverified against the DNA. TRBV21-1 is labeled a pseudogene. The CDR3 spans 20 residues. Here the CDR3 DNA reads TGTGCCAGCAGCAGGGGACACGGACATTACCAGGAATCTGGGGCCAACGTCCTGACTTTC. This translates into CASSRGHGHYQESGANVLTF.

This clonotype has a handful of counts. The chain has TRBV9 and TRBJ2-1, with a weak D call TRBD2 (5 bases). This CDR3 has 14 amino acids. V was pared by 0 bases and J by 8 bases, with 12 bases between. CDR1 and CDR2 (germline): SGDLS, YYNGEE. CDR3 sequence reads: CASSVASGWDEQFF. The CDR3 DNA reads TGTGCCAGCAGCGTAGCTTCGGGGTGGGATGAGCAGTTCTTC.

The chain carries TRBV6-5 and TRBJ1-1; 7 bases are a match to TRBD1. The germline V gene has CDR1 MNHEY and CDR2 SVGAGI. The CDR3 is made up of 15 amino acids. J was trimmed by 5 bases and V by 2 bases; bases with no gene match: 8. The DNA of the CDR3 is TGTGCCAGCAGTTACAGGGGGCTGGGCGAGACTGAAGCTTTCTTT. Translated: CASSYRGLGETEAFF.

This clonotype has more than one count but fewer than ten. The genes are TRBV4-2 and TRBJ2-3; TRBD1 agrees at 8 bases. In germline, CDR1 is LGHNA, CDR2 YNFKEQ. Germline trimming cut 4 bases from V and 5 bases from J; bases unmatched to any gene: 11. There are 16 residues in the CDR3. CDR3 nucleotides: TGTGCCAGCAGCCGGAGTCCCGGGACAGGAGGAGATACGCAGTATTTT. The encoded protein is CASSRSPGTGGDTQYF.

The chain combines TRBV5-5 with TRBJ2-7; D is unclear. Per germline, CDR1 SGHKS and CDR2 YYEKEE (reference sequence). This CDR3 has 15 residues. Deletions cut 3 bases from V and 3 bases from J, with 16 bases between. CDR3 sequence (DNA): TGTGCCAGCAGCTCGGACCCGGCTTTTGGCTACGAGCAGTACTTC. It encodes CASSSDPAFGYEQYF.

The DNA of the CDR3 is TGTGCCAGCAGTAAAGGGACTAGCGGGGGTCCAGATACGCAGTATTTT. Translation: CASSKGTSGGPDTQYF. The chain has TRBV6-1 and TRBJ2-3; 14 positions agree with TRBD2. Germline CDR1 and CDR2: MNHNS and SASEGT. The CDR3 consists of 16 residues. The V and J ends lost 5 bases and 4 bases, in that order; junction bases with no gene match: 5.